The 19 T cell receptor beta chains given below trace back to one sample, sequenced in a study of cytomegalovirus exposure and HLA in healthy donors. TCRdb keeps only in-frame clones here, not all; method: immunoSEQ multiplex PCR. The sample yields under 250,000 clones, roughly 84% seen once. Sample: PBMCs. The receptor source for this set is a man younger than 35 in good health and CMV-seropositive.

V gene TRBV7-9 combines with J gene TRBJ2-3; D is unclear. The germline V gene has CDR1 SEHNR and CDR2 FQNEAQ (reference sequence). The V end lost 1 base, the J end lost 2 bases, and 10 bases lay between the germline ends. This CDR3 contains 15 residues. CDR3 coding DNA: TGTGCCAGCAGCTTAGGCCCTCTCAACACAGATACGCAGTATTTT. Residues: CASSLGPLNTDTQYF.

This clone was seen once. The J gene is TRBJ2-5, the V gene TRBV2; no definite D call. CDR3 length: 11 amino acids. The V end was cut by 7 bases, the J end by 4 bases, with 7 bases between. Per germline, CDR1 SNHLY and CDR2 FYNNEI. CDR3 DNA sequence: TGTGCCAGCACGTACGCAGAGACCCAGTACTTC. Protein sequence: CASTYAETQYF.

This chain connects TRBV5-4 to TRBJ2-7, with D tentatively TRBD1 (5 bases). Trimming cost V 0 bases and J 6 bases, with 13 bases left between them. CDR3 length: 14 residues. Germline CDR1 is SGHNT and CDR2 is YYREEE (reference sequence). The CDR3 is CASSLAGPRSEQYF. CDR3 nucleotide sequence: TGTGCCAGCAGCTTGGCAGGGCCAAGAAGCGAGCAGTACTTC.

The DNA of the CDR3 is TGTGCCAGCAGCCCCTTAAGCGGCGAGCAGTACTTC. Protein product: CASSPLSGEQYF. The chain is built from TRBV5-4 and TRBJ2-7; tentative D call: TRBD2 (5 bases). V lost 4 bases to trimming and J lost 6 bases, with 11 bases between them. The germline V gene encodes CDR1 SGHNT and CDR2 YYREEE (reference sequence). The CDR3 is made up of 12 amino acids.

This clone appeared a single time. CDR3 nucleotides: TGTGCCAGCAGCGAGGAGTCGGACACTCCCTACGAGCAGTACTTC. Protein: CASSEESDTPYEQYF. This chain connects TRBV9 to TRBJ2-7; D is possibly TRBD1 (5 bases). The CDR3 totals 15 residues. Germline CDR1 is SGDLS and CDR2 is YYNGEE. The V gene lost 3 bases and the J gene lost 2 bases, with 15 bases spanning the gap.

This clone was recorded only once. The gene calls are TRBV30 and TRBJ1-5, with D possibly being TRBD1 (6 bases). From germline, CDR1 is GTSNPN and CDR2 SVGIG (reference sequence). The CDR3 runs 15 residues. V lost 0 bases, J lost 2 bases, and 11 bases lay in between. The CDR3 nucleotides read TGTGCCTGGAGTGTAGGGGGAGTCGGCAATCAGCCCCAGCATTTT. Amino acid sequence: CAWSVGGVGNQPQHF.

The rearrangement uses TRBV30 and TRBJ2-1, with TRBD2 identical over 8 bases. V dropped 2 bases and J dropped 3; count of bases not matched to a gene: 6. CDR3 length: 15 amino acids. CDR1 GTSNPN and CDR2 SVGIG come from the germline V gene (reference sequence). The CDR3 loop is CAWSPGSGIYNEQFF. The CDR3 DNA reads TGTGCCTGGAGTCCGGGTAGCGGGATCTACAATGAGCAGTTCTTC.

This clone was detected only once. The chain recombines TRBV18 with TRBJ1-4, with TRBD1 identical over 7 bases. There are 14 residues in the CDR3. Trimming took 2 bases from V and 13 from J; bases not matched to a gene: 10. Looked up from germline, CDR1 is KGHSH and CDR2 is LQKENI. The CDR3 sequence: CASSPGTVSLGLFF. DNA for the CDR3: TGTGCCAGCTCACCAGGGACAGTCAGTTTGGGACTGTTTTTT. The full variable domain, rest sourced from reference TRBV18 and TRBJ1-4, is NAGVMQNPRHLVRRRGQEARLRCSPMKGHSHVYWYRQLPEEGLKFMVYLQKENIIDESGMPKERFSAEFPKEGPSILRIQQVVRGDSAAYFCASSPGTVSLGLFFGSGTQLSVL.

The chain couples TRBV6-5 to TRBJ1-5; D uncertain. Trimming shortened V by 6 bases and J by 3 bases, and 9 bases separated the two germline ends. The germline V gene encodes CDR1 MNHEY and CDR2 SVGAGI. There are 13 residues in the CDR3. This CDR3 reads CASRRENNQPQHF. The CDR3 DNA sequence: TGTGCCAGCAGGCGAGAGAACAATCAGCCCCAGCATTTT.

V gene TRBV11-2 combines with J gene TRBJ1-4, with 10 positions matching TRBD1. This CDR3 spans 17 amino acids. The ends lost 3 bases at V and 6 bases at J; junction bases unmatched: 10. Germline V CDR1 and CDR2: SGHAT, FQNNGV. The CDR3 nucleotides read TGTGCCAGCAGCTTTTCCGGGGACAGGGGCGTATATGAAAAACTGTTTTTT. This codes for CASSFSGDRGVYEKLFF.

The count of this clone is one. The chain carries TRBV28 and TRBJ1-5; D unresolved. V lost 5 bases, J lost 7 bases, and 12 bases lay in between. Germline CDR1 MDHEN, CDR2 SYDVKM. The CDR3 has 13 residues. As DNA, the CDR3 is TGTGCCAGCAGTCCCCCGGCCGGCCAGCCCCAGCATTTT. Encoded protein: CASSPPAGQPQHF.

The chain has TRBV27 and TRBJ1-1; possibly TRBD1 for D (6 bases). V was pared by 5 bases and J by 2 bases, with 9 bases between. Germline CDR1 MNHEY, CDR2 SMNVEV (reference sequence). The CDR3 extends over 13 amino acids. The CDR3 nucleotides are TGTGCCAGCAGTGCCGGGACAAACACTGAAGCTTTCTTT. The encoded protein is CASSAGTNTEAFF.

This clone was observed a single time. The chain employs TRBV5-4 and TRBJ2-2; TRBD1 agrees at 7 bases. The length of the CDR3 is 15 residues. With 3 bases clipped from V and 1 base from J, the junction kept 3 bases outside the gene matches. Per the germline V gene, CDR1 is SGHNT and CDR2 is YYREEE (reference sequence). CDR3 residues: CASSYGTVNTGELFF. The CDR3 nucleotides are TGTGCCAGCAGCTACGGGACAGTGAACACCGGGGAGCTGTTTTTT.

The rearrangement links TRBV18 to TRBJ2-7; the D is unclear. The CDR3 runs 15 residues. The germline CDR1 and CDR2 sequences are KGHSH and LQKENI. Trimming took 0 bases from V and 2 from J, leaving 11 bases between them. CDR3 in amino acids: CASSPPNKGAYEQYF. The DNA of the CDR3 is TGTGCCAGCTCACCACCAAACAAAGGAGCCTACGAGCAGTACTTC.

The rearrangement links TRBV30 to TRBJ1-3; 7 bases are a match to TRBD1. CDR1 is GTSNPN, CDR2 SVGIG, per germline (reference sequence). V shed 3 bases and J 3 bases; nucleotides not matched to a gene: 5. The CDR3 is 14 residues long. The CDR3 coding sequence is TGTGCCTGGAGAAGAGGGGGCGTTGGAAACACCATATATTTT. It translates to CAWRRGGVGNTIYF.

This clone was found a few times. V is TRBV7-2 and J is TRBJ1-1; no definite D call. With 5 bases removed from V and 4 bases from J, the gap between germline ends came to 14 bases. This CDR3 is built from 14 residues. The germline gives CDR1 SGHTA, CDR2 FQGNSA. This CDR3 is CASSPRTKITEAFF. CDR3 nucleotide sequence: TGTGCCAGCAGCCCTCGGACTAAAATCACTGAAGCTTTCTTT.

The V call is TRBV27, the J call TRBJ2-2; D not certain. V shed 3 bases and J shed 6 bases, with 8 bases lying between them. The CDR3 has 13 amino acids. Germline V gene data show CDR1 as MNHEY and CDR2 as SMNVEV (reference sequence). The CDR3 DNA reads TGTGCCAGCAGTTTCGCCGGGTCCGGGGAGCTGTTTTTT. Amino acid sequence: CASSFAGSGELFF.

CDR3 in DNA: TGTGCCACCAGCGGGGTCGGGAATGAGCAGTTCTTC. Protein product: CATSGVGNEQFF. The gene calls are TRBV15 and TRBJ2-1, with no clear D. Germline lookup yields CDR1 LNHNV and CDR2 YYDKDF (reference sequence). The length of the CDR3 is 12 residues. Trimming pared 5 bases from V and 7 bases from J, leaving 9 bases between.

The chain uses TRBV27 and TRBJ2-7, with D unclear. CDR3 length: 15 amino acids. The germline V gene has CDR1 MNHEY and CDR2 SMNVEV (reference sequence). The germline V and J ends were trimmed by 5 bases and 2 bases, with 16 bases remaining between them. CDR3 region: CASSRSLGSPYEQYF. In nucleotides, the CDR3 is TGTGCCAGCAGTCGCTCCCTGGGTAGCCCCTACGAGCAGTACTTC.